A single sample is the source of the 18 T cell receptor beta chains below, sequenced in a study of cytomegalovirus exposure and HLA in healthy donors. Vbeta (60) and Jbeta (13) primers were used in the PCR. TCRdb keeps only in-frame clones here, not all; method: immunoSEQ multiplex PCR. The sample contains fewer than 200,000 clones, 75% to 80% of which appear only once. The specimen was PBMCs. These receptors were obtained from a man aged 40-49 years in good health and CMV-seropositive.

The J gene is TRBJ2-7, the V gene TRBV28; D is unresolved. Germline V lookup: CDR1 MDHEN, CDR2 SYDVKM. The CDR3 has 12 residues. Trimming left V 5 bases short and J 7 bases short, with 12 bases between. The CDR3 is CASSVSHQEQYF. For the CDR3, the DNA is TGTGCCAGCAGTGTCTCCCATCAGGAGCAGTACTTC.

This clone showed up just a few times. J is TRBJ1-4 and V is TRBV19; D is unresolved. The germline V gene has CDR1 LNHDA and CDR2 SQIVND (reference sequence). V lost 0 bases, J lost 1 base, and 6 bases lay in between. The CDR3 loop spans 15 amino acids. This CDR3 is CASSIDPGTNEKLFF. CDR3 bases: TGTGCCAGTAGTATAGATCCGGGAACTAATGAAAAACTGTTTTTT.

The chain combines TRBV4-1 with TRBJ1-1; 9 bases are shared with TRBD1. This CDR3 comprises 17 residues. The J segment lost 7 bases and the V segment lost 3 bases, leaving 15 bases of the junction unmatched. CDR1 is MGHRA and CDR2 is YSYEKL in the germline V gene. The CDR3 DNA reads TGCGCCAGCAGCCAGGCCCAAAGGAACAGGGGGCTCGGTGAAGCTTTCTTT. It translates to CASSQAQRNRGLGEAFF.

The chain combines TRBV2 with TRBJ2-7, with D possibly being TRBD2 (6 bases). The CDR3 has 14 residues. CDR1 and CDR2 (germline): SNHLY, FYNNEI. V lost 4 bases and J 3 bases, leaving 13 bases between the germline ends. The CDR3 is CASSALAAGYEQYF. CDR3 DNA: TGTGCCAGCAGTGCCTTAGCAGCGGGCTACGAGCAGTACTTC.

The CDR3 region has the DNA TGTGCCAGCAGTGCCGAAAGGGGTGAGCAGTTCTTC. It translates to CASSAERGEQFF. This sequence joins TRBV2 and TRBJ2-1, with TRBD1 as a possible D gene (5 bases). V was shortened by 4 bases and J by 9 bases, with 10 bases between the two germline ends. This CDR3 spans 12 amino acids. Germline assignment: CDR1 SNHLY and CDR2 FYNNEI. The whole variable domain, remainder taken from reference TRBV2 and TRBJ2-1, is EPEVTQTPSHQVTQMGQEVILRCVPISNHLYFYWYRQILGQKVEFLVSFYNNEISEKSEIFDDQFSVERPDGSNFTLKIRSTKLEDSAMYFCASSAERGEQFFGPGTRLTVL.

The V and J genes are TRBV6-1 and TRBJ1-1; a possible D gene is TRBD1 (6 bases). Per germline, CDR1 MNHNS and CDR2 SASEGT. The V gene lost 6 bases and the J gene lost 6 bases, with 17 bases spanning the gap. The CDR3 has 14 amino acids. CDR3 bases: TGTGCCAGCAGCCTCGAGGGGGGGTCCGCTGAAGCTTTCTTT. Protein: CASSLEGGSAEAFF.

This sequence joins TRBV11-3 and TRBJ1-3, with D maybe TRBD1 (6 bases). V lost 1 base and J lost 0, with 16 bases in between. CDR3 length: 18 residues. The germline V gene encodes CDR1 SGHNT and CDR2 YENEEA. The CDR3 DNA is TGTGCCAGCAGCTTAGCCAGGGGTTCTCCCCGCTCTGGAAACACCATATATTTT. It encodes CASSLARGSPRSGNTIYF.

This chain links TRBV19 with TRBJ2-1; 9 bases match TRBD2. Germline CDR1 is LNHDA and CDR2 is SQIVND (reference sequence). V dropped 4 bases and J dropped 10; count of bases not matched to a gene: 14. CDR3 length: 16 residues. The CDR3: CASSTLESSGRSEQFF. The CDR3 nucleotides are TGTGCCAGTAGTACCCTCGAGAGTAGCGGGAGAAGCGAGCAGTTCTTC.

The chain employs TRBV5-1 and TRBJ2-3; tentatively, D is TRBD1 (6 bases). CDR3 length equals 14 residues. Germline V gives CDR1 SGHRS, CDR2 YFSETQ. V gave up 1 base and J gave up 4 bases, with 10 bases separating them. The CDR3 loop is CASSLFRGSDTQYF. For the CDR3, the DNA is TGCGCCAGCAGCTTGTTTAGGGGGTCAGATACGCAGTATTTT.

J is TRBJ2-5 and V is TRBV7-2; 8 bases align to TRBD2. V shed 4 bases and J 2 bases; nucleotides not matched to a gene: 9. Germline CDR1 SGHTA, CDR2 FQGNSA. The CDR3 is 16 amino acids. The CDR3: CASSSTLASGQETQYF. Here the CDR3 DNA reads TGTGCCAGCAGCTCCACTCTCGCTAGCGGGCAAGAGACCCAGTACTTC.

The CDR3 DNA follows: TGCGCCAGCACGGGGTCGGGGCGGGGGAACACTGAAGCTTTCTTT. Residues: CASTGSGRGNTEAFF. The V call is TRBV5-1, the J call TRBJ1-1; a weak D match, TRBD1 (5 bases). V lost 6 bases and J lost 1, with 16 bases in between. Germline V gene sequence: CDR1 SGHRS, CDR2 YFSETQ. The length of the CDR3 is 15 residues.

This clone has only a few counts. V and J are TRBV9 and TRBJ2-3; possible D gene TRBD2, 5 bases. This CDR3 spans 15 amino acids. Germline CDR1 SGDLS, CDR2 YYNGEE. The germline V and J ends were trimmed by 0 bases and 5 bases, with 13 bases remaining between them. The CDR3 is CASSVGPDEGDTQYF. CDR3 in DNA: TGTGCCAGCAGCGTAGGACCTGATGAGGGAGATACGCAGTATTTT. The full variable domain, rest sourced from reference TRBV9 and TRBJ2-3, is DSGVTQTPKHLITATGQRVTLRCSPRSGDLSVYWYQQSLDQGLQFLIQYYNGEERAKGNILERFSAQQFPDLHSELNLSSLELGDSALYFCASSVGPDEGDTQYFGPGTRLTVL.

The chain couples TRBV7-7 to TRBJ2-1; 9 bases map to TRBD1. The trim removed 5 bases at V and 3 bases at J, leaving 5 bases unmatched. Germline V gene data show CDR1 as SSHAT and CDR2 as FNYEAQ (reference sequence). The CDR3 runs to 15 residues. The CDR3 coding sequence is TGTGCCAGCAGCCCGGGACAGGGACACTACAATGAGCAGTTCTTC. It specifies CASSPGQGHYNEQFF.

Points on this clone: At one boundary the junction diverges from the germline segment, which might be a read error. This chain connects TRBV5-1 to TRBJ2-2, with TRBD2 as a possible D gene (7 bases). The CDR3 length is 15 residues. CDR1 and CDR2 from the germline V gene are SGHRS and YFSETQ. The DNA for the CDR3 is TGCGCCAGCAGCCCAAGACAGACTCCGACCGGGGAGGGGGTTTTT. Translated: CASSPRQTPTGEGVF. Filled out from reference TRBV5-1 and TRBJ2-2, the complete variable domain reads KAGVTQTPRYLIKTRGQQVTLSCSPISGHRSVSWYQQTPGQGLQFLFEYFSETQRNKGNFPGRFSGRQFSNSRSEMNVSTLELGDSALYLCASSPRQTPTGEGVFGEGSRLTVL.

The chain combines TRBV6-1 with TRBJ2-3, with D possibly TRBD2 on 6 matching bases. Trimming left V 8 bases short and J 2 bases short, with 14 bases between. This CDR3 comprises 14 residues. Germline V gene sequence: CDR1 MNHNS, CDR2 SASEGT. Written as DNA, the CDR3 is TGTGCCAGCCGTAAGGGGAGGTTCACAGATACGCAGTATTTT. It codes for CASRKGRFTDTQYF.

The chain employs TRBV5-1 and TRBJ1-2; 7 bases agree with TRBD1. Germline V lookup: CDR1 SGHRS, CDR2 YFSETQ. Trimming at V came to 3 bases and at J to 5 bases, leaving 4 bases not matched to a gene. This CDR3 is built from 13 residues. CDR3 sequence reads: CASSSDRYYGYTF. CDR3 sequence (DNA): TGCGCCAGCAGCTCGGACAGGTATTATGGCTACACCTTC.

CDR3 in amino acids: CASSLRASGKGDYEQYF. The CDR3 bases are TGCGCCAGCAGCTTGAGGGCTAGCGGGAAAGGGGACTACGAGCAGTACTTC. The genes are TRBV5-1 and TRBJ2-7, with 9 bases identical to TRBD2. Germline values: CDR1 SGHRS, CDR2 YFSETQ. Trimming took 1 base from V and 3 from J; bases not matched to a gene: 11. The length of the CDR3 is 17 residues.

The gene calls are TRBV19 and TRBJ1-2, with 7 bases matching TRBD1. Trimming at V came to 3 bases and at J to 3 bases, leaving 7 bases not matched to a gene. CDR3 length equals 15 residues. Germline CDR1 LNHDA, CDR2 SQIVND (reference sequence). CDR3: CASSMPGQEDYGYTF. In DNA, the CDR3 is TGTGCCAGTAGTATGCCCGGACAGGAGGACTATGGCTACACCTTC.